The 30 T cell receptor beta chains listed next were all sequenced from one sample in a study of T cell changes during pregnancy in multiple sclerosis. Only in-frame clones appear in the TCRdb table, and some are missing; sequencing was by immunoSEQ multiplex PCR. The table records 60,000 or so clones, roughly 87% of them present only once. Here the sequenced sample was peripheral blood, taken in the second trimester of pregnancy. The receptor set was obtained from a female donor in good health, enrolled as a control in a pregnancy study.

The CDR3 protein is CATGGRQGIAFF. In DNA, the CDR3 is TGTGCCACCGGGGGGAGACAGGGGATTGCTTTCTTT. The J gene is TRBJ1-1, the V gene TRBV6-6; 8 nucleotides match TRBD1. The V segment lost 10 bases and the J segment 11 bases; nucleotides outside the gene matches: 12. This CDR3 is 12 amino acids long. From germline, CDR1 is MNHNY and CDR2 SVGAGI (reference sequence).

The chain is built from TRBV10-3 and TRBJ1-2; 9 bases agree with TRBD1. The CDR3 contains 15 residues. The J segment lost 8 bases and the V segment lost 2 bases, leaving 9 bases of the junction unmatched. Looked up from germline, CDR1 is ENHRY and CDR2 is SYGVKD. The DNA for the CDR3 is TGTGCCATCAGTGAGGCGGGACAGGGAGAGAGGGGCTACACCTTC. It yields the protein CAISEAGQGERGYTF.

This clone was observed a few times. The rearrangement joins TRBV5-4 to TRBJ1-3, with D perhaps TRBD1 (5 bases). The V end lost 9 bases, the J end lost 8 bases, and 21 bases lay between the germline ends. Germline V lookup: CDR1 SGHNT, CDR2 YYREEE (reference sequence). This CDR3 contains 14 residues. The CDR3 bases are TGTGCCACCCTCGCTTGGCAGGGTGCGGACACCATATATTTT. This translates into CATLAWQGADTIYF.

The genes are TRBV25-1 and TRBJ1-2; D not resolved. The V end lost 8 bases, the J end lost 4 bases, and 14 bases lay between the germline ends. Germline V gene lookup returns CDR1 MGHDK and CDR2 SYGVNS. The CDR3 sequence is 13 residues long. The CDR3 DNA reads as TGTGCCAGCCGTAGTCGGGGAGGCTATGGCTACACCTTC. Amino acid sequence: CASRSRGGYGYTF.

The chain joins TRBV5-1 to TRBJ2-7; no definite D call. The CDR3 has 13 residues. Germline CDR1 reads SGHRS; CDR2 reads YFSETQ. The V gene lost 5 bases and the J gene lost 2 bases, with 11 bases spanning the gap. CDR3 amino acids: CASRKEIAYEQYF. CDR3 coding DNA: TGCGCCAGCAGGAAGGAGATCGCCTACGAGCAGTACTTC.

The chain has TRBV6-5 and TRBJ2-5, with TRBD1 identical over 9 bases. Germline loops: CDR1 MNHEY, CDR2 SVGAGI. CDR3 length: 16 residues. Trimming at V came to 4 bases and at J to 5 bases, leaving 11 bases not matched to a gene. The CDR3 DNA reads as TGTGCCAGCAGTTTTTCCGCCGGGACAGGGAGGGAGACCCAGTACTTC. Translation: CASSFSAGTGRETQYF.

The chain uses TRBV11-1 and TRBJ1-2, with unresolved D. Germline V gene lookup returns CDR1 SGHAT and CDR2 FQDESV (reference sequence). The V gene lost 3 bases and the J gene lost 8 bases, with 13 bases spanning the gap. This CDR3 has 13 residues. CDR3 amino acids: CASSFSGVRGYTF. The CDR3 nucleotides are TGTGCCAGCAGCTTTAGCGGGGTGCGAGGCTACACCTTC.

The rearrangement links TRBV5-1 to TRBJ2-1; 7 bases agree with TRBD1. Germline CDR1 reads SGHRS; CDR2 reads YFSETQ. After removal of 0 bases from V and 9 bases from J, the junction contained 12 bases not matched to a gene. The CDR3 runs to 16 residues. The CDR3 nucleotides are TGCGCCAGCAGCTTGGCCGTACAGGGGATCGCCAGTGAGCAGTTCTTC. Translating it yields CASSLAVQGIASEQFF.

J is TRBJ2-1 and V is TRBV7-9, with a possible D match to TRBD2 (6 bases). Trimming took off 5 bases at V and 0 bases at J, with 11 bases between the two ends. Germline V gives CDR1 SEHNR, CDR2 FQNEAQ (reference sequence). This CDR3 has 15 residues. CDR3 protein: CASSPPGSSYNEQFF. As DNA, the CDR3 is TGTGCCAGCAGCCCTCCCGGGAGCTCCTACAATGAGCAGTTCTTC.

J is TRBJ2-7 and V is TRBV11-2, with D maybe TRBD2 (5 bases). Germline CDR1 reads SGHAT; CDR2 reads FQNNGV. This CDR3 comprises 18 residues. V lost 0 bases and J 5 bases, leaving 23 bases between the germline ends. The CDR3 protein is CASSLDHPPREYADEQYF. CDR3 bases: TGTGCCAGCAGCTTAGATCACCCCCCGAGGGAGTACGCGGACGAGCAGTACTTC.

This rearrangement joins TRBV15 to TRBJ1-2; D not resolved. This CDR3 comprises 16 residues. Germline V gene lookup returns CDR1 LNHNV and CDR2 YYDKDF (reference sequence). With 1 base removed from V and 2 bases from J, the gap between germline ends came to 14 bases. As DNA, the CDR3 is TGTGCCACCAGCAGAGTCTTTTCACAGATAAACTATGGCTACACCTTC. Translated, it gives CATSRVFSQINYGYTF.

V usage is TRBV4-1 and J usage is TRBJ2-3, with no clear D. V lost 0 bases and J 7 bases, leaving 11 bases between the germline ends. Germline assignment: CDR1 MGHRA and CDR2 YSYEKL. This CDR3 is built from 14 residues. The CDR3 DNA follows: TGCGCCAGCAGCCAAGAGCAGGCAGCTTATACGCAGTATTTT. This encodes CASSQEQAAYTQYF.

The chain is built from TRBV27 and TRBJ2-3; 9 bases match TRBD2. CDR1 is MNHEY, CDR2 SMNVEV, per germline (reference sequence). The CDR3 is 15 residues long. With 7 bases clipped from V and 4 bases from J, the junction kept 9 bases outside the gene matches. The CDR3 reads CASTLGAGGPDTQYF. In DNA form, the CDR3 reads TGTGCCAGCACCCTGGGAGCGGGAGGTCCAGATACGCAGTATTTT.

This chain joins TRBV5-6 and TRBJ2-1; D is undetermined. Deletions cut 7 bases from V and 0 bases from J, with 20 bases between. This CDR3 is built from 17 residues. Germline CDR1 SGHDT, CDR2 YYEEEE. This CDR3 is CASSTVSSSSSYNEQFF. The CDR3 DNA sequence: TGTGCCAGCTCTACGGTCTCCTCTAGTAGCTCCTACAATGAGCAGTTCTTC.

The genes are TRBV5-4 and TRBJ1-1; D gene unclear. The CDR3 is made up of 13 amino acids. V shed 6 bases and J shed 7 bases, with 16 bases lying between them. Germline CDR1 is SGHNT and CDR2 is YYREEE (reference sequence). CDR3: CASTPTGRGEAFF. The CDR3, as DNA: TGTGCCAGCACCCCGACGGGGAGAGGTGAAGCTTTCTTT.

V and J are TRBV7-9 and TRBJ2-2, with no clear D. Germline CDR1 and CDR2: SEHNR and FQNEAQ (reference sequence). Trimming took 5 bases from V and 6 from J, leaving 7 bases between them. The CDR3 has 12 residues. CDR3 in DNA: TGTGCCAGCAGCCCCCGGGCCGGGGAGCTGTTTTTT. Its protein is CASSPRAGELFF.

The V call is TRBV10-3, the J call TRBJ2-2; 9 nucleotides match TRBD1. The CDR3 covers 16 residues. The trim removed 6 bases at V and 7 bases at J, leaving 12 bases unmatched. Germline values: CDR1 ENHRY, CDR2 SYGVKD. The CDR3 nucleotides are TGTGCCATCAGCCGACTTGACAGGGGGGGAATCGGGGAGCTGTTTTTT. Translation: CAISRLDRGGIGELFF.

The chain employs TRBV27 and TRBJ2-3, with 7 bases that match TRBD1. This CDR3 contains 15 residues. Germline loops: CDR1 MNHEY, CDR2 SMNVEV (reference sequence). Germline trimming cut 4 bases from V and 4 bases from J; bases unmatched to any gene: 8. The CDR3 spells CASSYRGNFPDTQYF. DNA of the CDR3: TGTGCCAGCAGTTACAGGGGTAATTTCCCAGATACGCAGTATTTT.

The J gene is TRBJ2-7, the V gene TRBV2; 7 bases map to TRBD1. Germline CDR1 reads SNHLY; CDR2 reads FYNNEI. The CDR3 is 16 residues long. The J segment lost 3 bases and the V segment lost 0 bases, leaving 8 bases of the junction unmatched. This chain's CDR3 is CASSEAHWDRIYEQYF. The CDR3 DNA follows: TGTGCCAGCAGTGAAGCGCATTGGGACAGAATCTACGAGCAGTACTTC. The whole variable domain, filled in from reference TRBV2 and TRBJ2-7, reads EPEVTQTPSHQVTQMGQEVILRCVPISNHLYFYWYRQILGQKVEFLVSFYNNEISEKSEIFDDQFSVERPDGSNFTLKIRSTKLEDSAMYFCASSEAHWDRIYEQYFGPGTRLTVT.

J is TRBJ2-7 and V is TRBV6-1; 12 nucleotides align to TRBD2. This CDR3 contains 15 residues. V shed 4 bases, J shed 0 bases, and the junction held 1 base outside the gene matches. Germline CDR1 and CDR2: MNHNS and SASEGT. In DNA, the CDR3 is TGTGCCAGCAGTGGGGGACTAGCGGGCTCCTACGAGCAGTACTTC. Amino acid sequence: CASSGGLAGSYEQYF.

V is TRBV7-2 and J is TRBJ2-5; 9 nucleotides agree with TRBD2. Unmatched junction bases numbered 4, after V lost 5 bases and J lost 6 bases. The CDR3 spans 13 residues. Germline CDR1 and CDR2: SGHTA and FQGNSA. The CDR3 nucleotides read TGTGCCAGCAGCAAGGGACTAGCCCAGACCCAGTACTTC. As protein: CASSKGLAQTQYF.

The chain employs TRBV6-5 and TRBJ1-4; a possible D gene is TRBD1 (6 bases). Germline loops: CDR1 MNHEY, CDR2 SVGAGI. V lost 6 bases and J 8 bases, leaving 10 bases between the germline ends. CDR3 size: 12 residues. DNA of the CDR3: TGTGCCAGCAGACAGGGATTGGAAAAACTGTTTTTT. It translates to CASRQGLEKLFF.

The J gene is TRBJ2-3, the V gene TRBV7-9; tentative D call: TRBD2 (5 bases). V was pared by 7 bases and J by 2 bases, with 22 bases between. This CDR3 has 17 residues. CDR1 is SEHNR and CDR2 is FQNEAQ in the germline V gene (reference sequence). The CDR3 spells CASTPFAGGFFTDTQYF. CDR3 in DNA: TGTGCCAGCACCCCTTTCGCGGGCGGGTTCTTCACAGATACGCAGTATTTT. The full variable domain, completed using reference TRBV7-9 and TRBJ2-3, is DTGVSQNPRHKITKRGQNVTFRCDPISEHNRLYWYRQTLGQGPEFLTYFQNEAQLEKSRLLSDRFSAERPKGSFSTLEIQRTEQGDSAMYLCASTPFAGGFFTDTQYFGPGTRLTVL.

The rearrangement joins TRBV19 to TRBJ2-6; D possibly corresponds to TRBD1 (5 bases). The CDR3 covers 15 residues. In germline, CDR1 is LNHDA, CDR2 SQIVND (reference sequence). V shed 7 bases and J shed 0 bases, with 10 bases lying between them. CDR3 sequence reads: CASTRRVSGANVLTF. DNA for the CDR3: TGTGCCAGTACCCGCAGGGTCTCTGGGGCCAACGTCCTGACTTTC.

This chain uses TRBV20-1 with TRBJ2-3; D unclear. The CDR3 loop spans 11 amino acids. The V gene lost 3 bases and the J gene lost 6 bases, with 7 bases spanning the gap. Germline V CDR1 and CDR2: DFQATT, SNEGSKA (reference sequence). CDR3 sequence reads: CSARFGDTQYF. DNA for the CDR3: TGCAGTGCTAGGTTCGGTGATACGCAGTATTTT.

This clone has only a few counts. The rearrangement joins TRBV28 to TRBJ2-3, with D possibly matching TRBD2 (6 bases). The length of the CDR3 is 16 residues. The V gene's germline CDR1 is MDHEN and CDR2 SYDVKM. Trimming removed 1 base from V and 1 base from J, with 12 bases in between. The CDR3 DNA reads TGTGCCAGCAGTTTATCCGTTGGCGGGGGCACAGATACGCAGTATTTT. This gives the protein CASSLSVGGGTDTQYF. The whole variable domain, filled in from reference TRBV28 and TRBJ2-3, reads DVKVTQSSRYLVKRTGEKVFLECVQDMDHENMFWYRQDPGLGLRLIYFSYDVKMKEKGDIPEGYSVSREKKERFSLILESASTNQTSMYLCASSLSVGGGTDTQYFGPGTRLTVL.

This chain uses TRBV19 with TRBJ1-4, with D perhaps matching TRBD1 (5 bases). Germline CDR1 LNHDA, CDR2 SQIVND (reference sequence). V was cut by 5 bases and J by 5 bases, with 15 bases left in between. There are 15 residues in the CDR3. CDR3 nucleotides: TGTGCCAGTAGTCAGACACCCGGGGGAAATGAAAAACTGTTTTTT. It is translated as CASSQTPGGNEKLFF.

The V gene is TRBV18, the J gene TRBJ1-2; D is possibly TRBD1 (6 bases). CDR3 length: 15 amino acids. Trimming pared 2 bases from V and 4 bases from J, leaving 14 bases between. Germline-derived CDR1 and CDR2 are KGHSH and LQKENI. The CDR3 DNA is TGTGCCAGCTCACCAAGGCCAGGGGAGACCTATGGCTACACCTTC. It codes for CASSPRPGETYGYTF.

The gene calls are TRBV27 and TRBJ1-2; TRBD1 might be the D (6 bases). Germline CDR1 is MNHEY and CDR2 is SMNVEV (reference sequence). The CDR3 is made up of 14 amino acids. Trimming stripped 0 bases from V and 2 bases from J, with 7 bases between. CDR3 in amino acids: CASSLSGANYGYTF. CDR3 DNA: TGTGCCAGCAGTTTATCGGGGGCCAACTATGGCTACACCTTC.

V gene TRBV7-9 combines with J gene TRBJ1-2, with 9 bases that match TRBD1. The CDR3 spans 16 residues. With 6 bases clipped from V and 6 bases from J, the junction kept 14 bases outside the gene matches. Looked up from germline, CDR1 is SEHNR and CDR2 is FQNEAQ (reference sequence). CDR3 bases: TGTGCCAGCAGTCCGGACTCTAGGACAGGGGAGAATGGCTACACCTTC. The encoded protein is CASSPDSRTGENGYTF.